A selection of T cell receptor beta chains follows, all from one sample in a study of T-cell reconstitution after alpha-beta-depleted transplantation in children. MiXCR was run by TCRdb on the PCR reads, yielding one entry per CDR3 protein. The sample shows 500,000 to 600,000 distinct CDR3 sequences, 25% to 30% of them seen only once. Specimen: PBMCs, collected before TCRalphabeta/CD19-depleted stem cell transplant. All receptors derive from a boy younger than two with Wiskott-Aldrich syndrome, due to receive a stem cell transplant. Both conserved end residues are part of each CDR3. A D gene is named only where the DNA matches it firmly. Clone size is shown for a subset of rows, as once, few, many or a class of expanded clone.

D	V	J	size	DNA	CDR3
.	TRBV9	TRBJ2-1	.	TGTGCCAGCAGCGGCCCCTCAGGGGGGGTCTACAATGAGCAGTTCTTC	CASSGPSGGVYNEQFF
TRBD2	TRBV19	TRBJ2-1	few	TGTGCCAGTAGTACCGGGAGGCACAATGAGCAGTTCTTC	CASSTGRHNEQFF
.	TRBV5-1	TRBJ1-2	.	TGCGCCAGCATGGGGAGTCACTATGGCTACACCTTC	CASMGSHYGYTF
TRBD1	TRBV20-1	TRBJ2-1	.	TGCAGTGCTAATGGACAGGGCGGCAATGAGCAGTTCTTC	CSANGQGGNEQFF
.	TRBV29-1	TRBJ1-1	.	TGCAGCGTCAAGGGAGGGGGAGGCACTGAAGCTTTCTTT	CSVKGGGGTEAFF
TRBD2	TRBV5-1	TRBJ2-1	.	TGCGCCAGCAGCTTCGGGACTAGCGGGAGGCGGTTCTACAATGAGCAGTTCTTC	CASSFGTSGRRFYNEQFF
.	TRBV5-1	TRBJ2-1	few	TGCGCCAGCAGCTTAACAGGGTCCGGAGAGCAGTTCTTC	CASSLTGSGEQFF
.	TRBV12-3/TRBV12-4	TRBJ2-2	few	TGTGCCAGCTTGTTTGGGGCCGGGGGCACCGGGGAGCTGTTTTTT	CASLFGAGGTGELFF
.	TRBV6-2/TRBV6-3	TRBJ2-7	.	TGTGCCAGCAGTTCCCCAAGCAGGGACTACGAGCAGTACTTC	CASSSPSRDYEQYF
TRBD2	TRBV4-2	TRBJ2-3	.	TGTGCCAGCAGCCCCTATCTGGGTCTAGCGGGAGGGGTTACAGATACGCAGTATTTT	CASSPYLGLAGGVTDTQYF
.	TRBV7-2	TRBJ2-3	.	TGCGCCAGCAGCTTGGCCGCGGCGGATACGCAGTATTTT	CASSLAAADTQYF
.	TRBV10-3	TRBJ2-7	.	TGTGCCATCAGGACCAATGGGTCCTCAGAGCAGTACTTC	CAIRTNGSSEQYF
.	TRBV5-1	TRBJ2-7	few	TGCGCCAGCAGCTGGAGGCCGGATAAGGGCGAGCAGTACTTC	CASSWRPDKGEQYF
.	TRBV7-2	TRBJ2-5	.	TGTGCCAGCAGCCTCACTACTACCCAAGAGACCCAGTACTTC	CASSLTTTQETQYF
.	TRBV7-9	TRBJ1-2	.	TGTGCCAGCAGCCCGCAGCGGATAGACTATGGCTACACCTTC	CASSPQRIDYGYTF
.	TRBV7-9	TRBJ2-3	few	TGTGCCAGGGGGAGCCCTTGGGATACGCAGTATTTT	CARGSPWDTQYF
TRBD1	TRBV19	TRBJ2-1	few	TGTGCCAGTAGTTCTTACTGGACAGGGATCACTAGCTTGTCCGTGAATGAGCAGTTCTTC	CASSSYWTGITSLSVNEQFF
.	TRBV29-1	TRBJ2-2	few	TGCAGCGCCGCGAGGGGGACCGGGGAGCTGTTTTTT	CSAARGTGELFF
TRBD2	TRBV28	TRBJ2-7	.	TGTGCCAGCAGTTTTTCCCCGGGGGGCTCCTACGAGCAGTACTTC	CASSFSPGGSYEQYF
.	TRBV24-1	TRBJ2-7	few	TGTGCCACCAGTGATTCCTCCGGACAGCAAACCTACGAGCATTACTTC	CATSDSSGQQTYEHYF
.	TRBV21-1	TRBJ2-1	.	TGTGCCAGCAGCAATGGCGGACCTACATATGAGCAGTTCTTC	CASSNGGPTYEQFF
TRBD1	TRBV5-1	TRBJ1-5	.	TGCGCCAGCAGCTTGGGTCCCCAGGGGGCCGATCAGCCCCAGCATTTT	CASSLGPQGADQPQHF
TRBD2	TRBV9	TRBJ2-3	few	TGTGCCAGCAGCGTAGAGGTAGCGGGAGGTGTTAGGGATACGCAGTATTTT	CASSVEVAGGVRDTQYF
TRBD1	TRBV28	TRBJ1-2	many	TGTGCCAGCAGTGGGGACAGGGTTAACTATGGCTACACCTTC	CASSGDRVNYGYTF
.	TRBV19	TRBJ2-3	.	TGTGCCAGTAGTTTCTACCACGAACGCACAGATACGCAGTATTTT	CASSFYHERTDTQYF
.	TRBV24-1	TRBJ2-5	few	TGTGCCACCAGTGGCCGGGAGTACTTC	CATSGREYF
TRBD1	TRBV6-1	TRBJ1-6	few	TGTGCCAGCAGCCGCCCCCGGACAGGGAGTGGGGCTATCTCACCCCTCCACTTT	CASSRPRTGSGAISPLHF
TRBD2	TRBV24-1	TRBJ2-3	few	TGTGCCACCAGTAGCGGGATAGCAGATACGCAGTATTTT	CATSSGIADTQYF
.	TRBV28	TRBJ1-4	few	TGTGCCAGCAGGCCCCCACCGACCTCGACAGAAGTTGAAAAACTGTTTTTT	CASRPPPTSTEVEKLFF
TRBD2	TRBV7-8	TRBJ2-7	.	TGTGCCAGCAGAGGAGGACTAGCGGAGAACTACGAGCAGTACTTC	CASRGGLAENYEQYF
.	TRBV4-1	TRBJ2-3	.	TGCGCCAGCAGCCAAGTGTACCCAGATACGCAGTATTTT	CASSQVYPDTQYF
.	TRBV29-1	TRBJ1-1	.	TGCAGCGTTGTCAGGCGGCGTGAAGCTTTCTTT	CSVVRRREAFF
TRBD1	TRBV7-8	TRBJ2-4	few	TGTGCCAGCAGCACAGCAGGGGGAATTCAGTACTTC	CASSTAGGIQYF
.	TRBV29-1	TRBJ2-1	.	TGCAGCGTTGAAGTGCAAAGGGGCCGGGACAATGAGCAGTTCTTC	CSVEVQRGRDNEQFF
.	TRBV6-6	TRBJ2-5	many	TGTGCCAGCAGCCGAGAGACCCAGTACTTC	CASSRETQYF
TRBD1	TRBV20-1	TRBJ2-1	.	TGCAGTGCTCGACAGGGTAGCAATGAGCAGTTCTTC	CSARQGSNEQFF
.	TRBV5-1	TRBJ1-1	few	TGCGCCAGCAGCCACCGCGGGGGTTACACTGAAGCTTTCTTT	CASSHRGGYTEAFF
.	TRBV5-5	TRBJ2-7	few	TGTGCCAGCAGCTTGACGGACACCTACGAGCAGTACTTC	CASSLTDTYEQYF
TRBD2	TRBV5-1	TRBJ2-4	.	TGCGCCAGCAGAGGCGGGCTAGCGGACCTAGCCAAAAACATTCAGTACTTC	CASRGGLADLAKNIQYF
.	TRBV30	TRBJ2-1	.	TGTGCCTGGAGTCCGGACTACCTGAGGGGGAGCTCCTACAATGAGCAGTTCTTC	CAWSPDYLRGSSYNEQFF
TRBD2	TRBV18	TRBJ2-3	few	TGTGCCAGCTCACCCCTAGCGGCTGCCTTATCGCGCGATACGCAGTATTTT	CASSPLAAALSRDTQYF
.	TRBV6-5	TRBJ2-3	few	TGTGCCAGCAGTTACTCTGAACTAGTCACAGATACGCAGTATTTT	CASSYSELVTDTQYF
TRBD1	TRBV12-3/TRBV12-4	TRBJ2-1	.	TGTGCCAGCGGACCTACAGGGGGTTTTTACAATGAGCAGTTCTTC	CASGPTGGFYNEQFF
TRBD2	TRBV4-2	TRBJ2-2	.	TGTGCCAGCAGCCCCTACGGGAGGGCCACCGGGGAGCTGTTTTTT	CASSPYGRATGELFF
.	TRBV18	TRBJ2-6	once	TGTGCCAGCTCACCTAGAGGGCTAACTGGGGCCAACGTCCTGACTTTC	CASSPRGLTGANVLTF
TRBD1	TRBV7-2	TRBJ2-7	few	TGTGCCAGCAGCTTAGTGGGCGGGACAGGGAGGTACGAGCAGTACTTC	CASSLVGGTGRYEQYF
.	TRBV7-3	TRBJ1-1	.	TGTGCCAGCAGCCCGACGGGGGCGGTTGGCACTGAAGCTTTCTTT	CASSPTGAVGTEAFF
TRBD1	TRBV5-1	TRBJ1-2	.	TGCGCCAGCAGCTTGGGAAGACAGGGGGCGCATGGCTACACCTTC	CASSLGRQGAHGYTF
.	TRBV6-5	TRBJ2-3	.	TGTGCCAGCAGTTACTCGGGGGCCACAGATACGCAGTATTTT	CASSYSGATDTQYF
.	TRBV5-1	TRBJ2-7	.	TGCGCCAGCAGGTCTACCCGGGCTAACTACGAGCAGTACTTC	CASRSTRANYEQYF
.	TRBV7-8	TRBJ2-5	.	TGTGCCAGCAGGACTATCGAGACCCAGTACTTC	CASRTIETQYF